This is a list of T cell receptor beta chains from one sample in a study of blood T cell repertoires in COVID-19. TCRdb's table, derived via immunoSEQ multiplex PCR, lists solely in-frame clones and lacks some. The sample lists more than 60,000 clones, over 75% occurring once. Sequencing was carried out using peripheral blood. The receptor source for this set is a human donor in a cohort sampled during active COVID-19. Each CDR3 is given with its conserved first and last residue. D genes are given only for firm matches. Size is stated for part of the rows, as once, few or many counts, or as a class when the clone is expanded.

TRBD2	TRBV5-1	TRBJ2-1	.	CARSGGGANEQFF	TGCGCCCGCAGCGGCGGGGGGGCCAATGAGCAGTTCTTC
TRBD2	TRBV3-1/TRBV3-2	TRBJ2-7	.	CASSQRLAAYEQYF	TGTGCCAGCAGCCAAAGACTAGCGGCCTACGAGCAGTACTTC
TRBD2	TRBV6-5	TRBJ2-5	.	CASRSGGAETQYF	TGTGCCAGCAGAAGCGGGGGGGCGGAGACCCAGTACTTC
TRBD1	TRBV18	TRBJ2-6	.	CASSPVMTGGLSGANVLTF	TGTGCCAGCTCACCAGTGATGACAGGGGGACTGTCTGGGGCCAACGTCCTGACTTTC
TRBD1	TRBV29-1	TRBJ2-2	.	CSVVPQGHGELFF	TGCAGCGTTGTACCACAGGGGCACGGGGAGCTGTTTTTT
.	TRBV5-4	TRBJ1-1	.	CASSFFLGWGEAFF	TGTGCCAGCAGCTTTTTCCTAGGGTGGGGCGAAGCTTTCTTT
TRBD1	TRBV30	TRBJ2-7	.	CAWGQGYEQYF	TGTGCCTGGGGACAGGGCTACGAGCAGTACTTC
.	TRBV6-4	TRBJ2-3	.	CASSDRPGVTDTQYF	TGTGCCAGCAGTGACCGGCCGGGGGTCACAGATACGCAGTATTTT
TRBD1	TRBV5-8	TRBJ1-2	.	CASSLQGTGMSGYTF	TGTGCCAGCAGCTTGCAGGGGACAGGGATGAGTGGCTACACCTTC
.	TRBV4-2	TRBJ2-3	.	CAGSPKTGGGGTQYF	TGTGCCGGCAGCCCCAAAACCGGGGGTGGCGGTACGCAGTATTTT
.	TRBV27	TRBJ2-5	.	CASSLSGGGIQETQYF	TGTGCCAGCAGTTTATCAGGGGGGGGAATTCAAGAGACCCAGTACTTC
.	TRBV5-1	TRBJ2-1	.	CASSATHNEQFF	TGCGCCAGCAGCGCTACTCACAATGAGCAGTTCTTC
.	TRBV9	TRBJ2-1	.	CASSSIGGVSSYNEQFF	TGTGCCAGCAGCTCAATAGGCGGGGTGAGCTCCTACAATGAGCAGTTCTTC
TRBD1	TRBV2	TRBJ2-7	.	CASSEALTGGEQYF	TGTGCCAGCAGTGAAGCGCTTACAGGGGGCGAGCAGTACTTC
.	TRBV5-1	TRBJ1-2	.	CASSLFSGEGYTF	TGCGCCAGCAGCTTGTTCTCGGGGGAGGGCTACACCTTC
TRBD1	TRBV5-1	TRBJ1-1	.	CASSLGTGESTEAFF	TGCGCCAGCAGCTTGGGGACAGGGGAGAGCACTGAAGCTTTCTTT
.	TRBV6-1	TRBJ2-1	few	CASSENGGRSYNEQFF	TGTGCCAGCAGTGAAAATGGGGGCAGGTCCTACAATGAGCAGTTCTTC
TRBD1	TRBV3-1/TRBV3-2	TRBJ1-2	.	CASSPQTGGYLNYGYTF	TGTGCCAGCAGCCCACAGACAGGGGGTTATCTCAACTATGGCTACACCTTC
TRBD1	TRBV2	TRBJ1-6	once	CASSFSGTGTGSPLHF	TGTGCCAGCAGTTTCTCCGGGACAGGGACGGGGTCACCCCTCCACTTT
.	TRBV5-5	TRBJ1-6	.	CASSVEQNSPLHF	TGTGCCAGCAGCGTAGAACAGAATTCACCCCTCCACTTT
.	TRBV5-4	TRBJ1-1	once	CASSLAGGRNTEAFF	TGTGCCAGCAGCTTGGCGGGGGGAAGGAACACTGAAGCTTTCTTT
.	TRBV10-2	TRBJ1-2	.	CASSEGPQGEYGYTF	TGCGCCAGCAGTGAGGGCCCACAGGGAGAATATGGCTACACCTTC
TRBD1	TRBV7-8	TRBJ2-7	.	CASRSDRVGEQYF	TGTGCCAGCAGAAGTGACAGGGTAGGTGAGCAGTACTTC
TRBD2	TRBV9	TRBJ2-7	.	CASSVGGGGSPYEQYF	TGTGCCAGCAGCGTAGGCGGGGGGGGCAGTCCCTACGAGCAGTACTTC
TRBD1	TRBV7-2	TRBJ2-5	.	CASSPRTGGASQYF	TGTGCCAGCAGCCCAAGGACAGGGGGCGCATCCCAGTACTTC
TRBD2	TRBV5-1	TRBJ2-3	.	CASSLAPLAADTQYF	TGCGCCAGCAGCTTGGCCCCCCTAGCGGCAGATACGCAGTATTTT
TRBD2	TRBV18	TRBJ2-7	.	CASSSSGGLYEQYF	TGTGCCAGCTCATCCAGCGGGGGCCTATACGAGCAGTACTTC
TRBD2	TRBV3-1/TRBV3-2	TRBJ2-7	.	CASSQPELLAGGRLGEQYF	TGTGCCAGCAGCCAACCCGAACTACTAGCGGGGGGCAGATTGGGAGAGCAGTACTTC
.	TRBV2	TRBJ1-2	.	CASSEMGGPFYGYTF	TGTGCCAGCAGTGAGATGGGGGGGCCCTTCTATGGCTACACCTTC
TRBD1	TRBV4-3	TRBJ2-7	once	CASSQGVGRGRLWSYEQYF	TGCGCCAGCAGCCAAGGGGTAGGCAGGGGGCGGTTGTGGTCCTACGAGCAGTACTTC
TRBD1	TRBV18	TRBJ2-7	.	CASSSGQGSYEQYF	TGTGCCAGCTCGTCGGGACAGGGATCCTACGAGCAGTACTTC